This T cell receptor beta chain was found in a study of T cell responses to AZD1222 COVID-19 vaccine. For this clone: Its antigen is still unknown.

Generated by immunoSEQ multiplex PCR, the TCRdb table keeps only in-frame clones and is missing some. The sample lists about 94,000 clones, 85% occurring once. The germline V and J ends were trimmed by 0 bases and 5 bases, with 11 bases remaining between them. CDR1 and CDR2 from the germline V gene are LGHNA and YSLEER. The length of the CDR3 is 15 residues. Overall study findings and caveats: Epitopes outside B.1.351 and B.1.1.7 mutated regions reportedly drew nearly half of spike TCRs. Among the donors, most were white British and more were female, and clonal diversity was possibly underestimated. The study found vaccine-associated CD4 TCRs spanning spike, dominant at 160-218 and 743-854.

V and J are TRBV4-3 and TRBJ2-1; D is unresolved. Sequences were derived from peripheral blood, sampled 28 days after the second AZD1222 dose. This clonotype was sampled from an adult who received the AZD1222 COVID-19 vaccine. CDR3 sequence reads: CASSQDSSRDNEQFF. The CDR3 DNA reads TGCGCCAGCAGCCAAGATTCCTCAAGGGACAATGAGCAGTTCTTC.